These T cell receptor beta chains were read from a single sample in a study of blood T cell repertoires in COVID-19. Data came from immunoSEQ multiplex PCR; TCRdb stores just in-frame clones and leaves some out. The repertoire holds under 200,000 clones, with roughly 83% as singletons. Sequencing input: PBMCs or T cells enriched from blood (not recorded which). The source is a middle-aged man with acute COVID-19. Each CDR3 is given with its conserved first and last residue. D genes are given only for firm matches. Rows give clone size only sometimes, using once, few, many, or a class for an expanded clone.

V	D	size	J	DNA	CDR3
TRBV6-5	TRBD1	.	TRBJ1-3	TGTGCCAGCAGGGACAGGGGCCGTGGAAACACCATATATTTT	CASRDRGRGNTIYF
TRBV3-1/TRBV3-2	TRBD2	.	TRBJ2-1	TGTGCCAGCAGCCAGGGACTAGCGGGAGAAGGTGAGCAGTTCTTC	CASSQGLAGEGEQFF
TRBV6-2/TRBV6-3	.	few	TRBJ2-5	TGTGCCAGCAGTTACCCCCGTGGGGGGAAAGAGACCCAGTACTTC	CASSYPRGGKETQYF
TRBV7-3	TRBD1	.	TRBJ1-1	TGTGCCAGCAGCCAAAATCCCGGGACAGGGGGATCAAACACTGAAGCTTTCTTT	CASSQNPGTGGSNTEAFF
TRBV6-1	TRBD1	once	TRBJ2-1	TGTGCCAGCAGTGACCGGGACAGGGGAGGGAATGAGCAGTTCTTC	CASSDRDRGGNEQFF
TRBV7-3	TRBD2	once	TRBJ2-1	TGTGCCAGCAGCTTAAAATCTAGGCTAGCGGGAGACAATGAGCAGTTCTTC	CASSLKSRLAGDNEQFF
TRBV7-2	.	.	TRBJ1-1	TGTGCCAGCAGCTTAGGGTCAGGGGCCTCTGAAGCTTTCTTT	CASSLGSGASEAFF
TRBV2	TRBD1	few	TRBJ1-5	TGTGCCACCTCCGAGGGACAGCTAAGCAATCAGCCCCAGCATTTT	CATSEGQLSNQPQHF
TRBV4-2	.	.	TRBJ2-1	TGTGCCAGCAGCCAACTTCAGGGACTTGAGCAGTTCTTC	CASSQLQGLEQFF
TRBV11-2	.	.	TRBJ1-2	TGTGCCAGCAGCTTAGGCAGGGTTGGCTACACCTTC	CASSLGRVGYTF
TRBV28	.	.	TRBJ2-7	TGTGCCAGCAGTTTTCGCGGGGCCGAATACGAGCAGTACTTC	CASSFRGAEYEQYF
TRBV28	.	.	TRBJ2-2	TGTGCCAGCACAGAGGACTGGGCCAGCACCGGGGAGCTGTTTTTT	CASTEDWASTGELFF
TRBV15	.	.	TRBJ1-1	TGTGCCACCAGCATAAAGAGGGCTGAAGCTTTCTTT	CATSIKRAEAFF
TRBV6-5	.	.	TRBJ2-1	TGTGCCAGCAACATAGCGGTGAGCTCCTACAATGAGCAGTTCTTC	CASNIAVSSYNEQFF
TRBV30	.	.	TRBJ2-3	TGTGCCTGGAGTACTGTGGATACGCAGTATTTT	CAWSTVDTQYF
TRBV2	.	.	TRBJ1-1	TGTGCCAGCAGGACAATCGCTGAAGCTTTCTTT	CASRTIAEAFF